One and the same sample provided the 17 T cell receptor beta chains below, sequenced in a study of T cells in Graves' hyperthyroidism and ophthalmopathy. RNA transcripts provided the source from which TCR beta CDR3 regions were amplified. A first-round RT-PCR of the TCR CDR3 used the HTBI primer set. TCRdb reanalysed the multiplex PCR reads using MiXCR and keeps one entry per CDR3 protein. The sample consists of about 130,000 distinct CDR3 sequences, over 20% of them appearing once. The sequenced sample consisted of blood. The receptors here all came from a woman between 45 and 65 years old with Graves' hyperthyroidism that later progressed to Graves' ophthalmopathy.

This clonotype was found a few times. The chain is built from TRBV6-1 and TRBJ2-7, with 8 bases fitting TRBD2. The germline V gene encodes CDR1 MNHNS and CDR2 SASEGT. The CDR3 runs to 15 residues. The ends lost 4 bases at V and 3 bases at J; junction bases unmatched: 8. The CDR3 is CASSALAGRGYEQYF. CDR3 nucleotide sequence: TGTGCCAGCAGTGCTCTAGCGGGCCGGGGCTACGAGCAGTACTTC.

The chain is built from TRBV4-1 and TRBJ2-7, with 7 bases aligning to TRBD1. In germline, CDR1 is MGHRA, CDR2 YSYEKL. The trim removed 1 base at V and 3 bases at J, leaving 9 bases unmatched. The CDR3 consists of 16 residues. In DNA, the CDR3 is TGCGCCAGCAGCCAAGGGACAGGCGGACTGTACTACGAGCAGTACTTC. This encodes CASSQGTGGLYYEQYF.

The chain employs TRBV3-1 and TRBJ1-5; D is possibly TRBD1 (5 bases). Germline V gene sequence: CDR1 LGHDT, CDR2 YNNKEL (reference sequence). The ends were cut back, 5 bases at V and 1 base at J, with 9 bases in the middle. This CDR3 comprises 14 residues. CDR3 nucleotides: TGTGCCAGCAGCACACAGGCGAGCAATCAGCCCCAGCATTTT. Translating gives CASSTQASNQPQHF.

The sample holds many counts of this clonotype. This chain connects TRBV20-1 to TRBJ1-1; 8 nucleotides align to TRBD1. With V trimmed by 1 base and J by 1 base, 8 bases remained unmatched. Germline values: CDR1 DFQATT, CDR2 SNEGSKA (reference sequence). The CDR3 sequence is 16 residues long. In nucleotides, the CDR3 is TGCAGTGCTAGAGGTCCAGGGGGCCGAACGAACACTGAAGCTTTCTTT. Its translation is CSARGPGGRTNTEAFF.

This clonotype was observed many times. The rearrangement links TRBV2 to TRBJ2-5; a weak D match, TRBD2 (5 bases). The CDR3 runs 14 residues. V was shortened by 6 bases and J by 4 bases, with 15 bases between the two germline ends. Germline assignment: CDR1 SNHLY and CDR2 FYNNEI. CDR3 amino acids: CASSSARGGETQYF. In nucleotides, the CDR3 is TGTGCCAGCAGCTCCGCTAGAGGAGGAGAGACCCAGTACTTC.

A few counts support this clonotype. The V call is TRBV15, the J call TRBJ2-7; weak D call: TRBD1 (5 bases). CDR1 and CDR2 from the germline V gene are LNHNV and YYDKDF (reference sequence). Deletions cut 0 bases from V and 1 base from J, with 10 bases between. The length of the CDR3 is 15 residues. CDR3 sequence: CATSRDPSGSYEQYF. CDR3 nucleotides: TGTGCCACCAGCAGAGACCCATCAGGGTCCTACGAGCAGTACTTC.

At least ten counts were recorded for this clonotype. The chain recombines TRBV3-1 with TRBJ2-5; possible D gene TRBD2, 6 bases. The CDR3 consists of 13 residues. V lost 3 bases to trimming and J lost 6 bases, with 11 bases between them. Germline V gene data show CDR1 as LGHDT and CDR2 as YNNKEL (reference sequence). CDR3 DNA: TGTGCCAGCAGCCAGCTTAGCGGAAAGACCCAGTACTTC. Protein: CASSQLSGKTQYF.

The chain carries TRBV11-2 and TRBJ2-1; the D gene is possibly TRBD1 (6 bases). The CDR3 totals 15 residues. CDR1 SGHAT and CDR2 FQNNGV come from the germline V gene. Trimming shortened V by 3 bases and J by 7 bases, and 16 bases separated the two germline ends. The CDR3: CASSFGRGGFNEQFF. For the CDR3, the DNA is TGTGCCAGCAGCTTCGGCAGGGGTGGGTTTAATGAGCAGTTCTTC.

This clonotype was observed many times. The rearrangement uses TRBV11-2 and TRBJ1-3, with a weak D call TRBD1 (5 bases). CDR3 size: 12 residues. Looked up from germline, CDR1 is SGHAT and CDR2 is FQNNGV. The V and J ends lost 5 bases and 4 bases respectively, with 6 bases between them. In nucleotides, the CDR3 is TGTGCCAGCAGCCAGGGAGGAAACACCATATATTTT. The encoded protein is CASSQGGNTIYF.

Only one count was recorded for this clonotype. The V gene is TRBV28, the J gene TRBJ2-2; D possibly corresponds to TRBD1 (6 bases). Germline V gene sequence: CDR1 MDHEN, CDR2 SYDVKM. This CDR3 has 13 amino acids. V lost 6 bases to trimming and J lost 6 bases, with 11 bases between them. Here the CDR3 reads CASSQNRAGELFF. CDR3 in DNA: TGTGCCAGCAGCCAAAACAGGGCCGGGGAGCTGTTTTTT.

The rearrangement uses TRBV20-1 and TRBJ2-2; 14 nucleotides agree with TRBD2. There are 16 residues in the CDR3. Germline V gene data show CDR1 as DFQATT and CDR2 as SNEGSKA (reference sequence). With V trimmed by 3 bases and J by 3 bases, 3 bases remained unmatched. DNA of the CDR3: TGCAGTGCTAGGCCGACTAGCGGGGGGGACACCGGGGAGCTGTTTTTT. It translates to CSARPTSGGDTGELFF.

Ten or more counts support this clonotype. The CDR3 here is CASSQDPQGTYEQYF. The CDR3 DNA reads as TGTGCCAGCAGCCAAGACCCCCAGGGGACCTACGAGCAGTACTTC. The J gene is TRBJ2-7, the V gene TRBV3-1, with a weak D call TRBD1 (6 bases). This CDR3 comprises 15 residues. Germline CDR1 LGHDT, CDR2 YNNKEL (reference sequence). The V end lost 0 bases, the J end lost 2 bases, and 11 bases lay between the germline ends.

At least ten counts were recorded for this clonotype. The V call is TRBV6-1, the J call TRBJ1-6; D is unclear. Trimming took off 6 bases at V and 5 bases at J, with 8 bases between the two ends. Germline values: CDR1 MNHNS, CDR2 SASEGT. This CDR3 is built from 13 residues. The CDR3 spells CASRFQDNSPLHF. CDR3 coding DNA: TGTGCCAGCAGGTTCCAAGATAATTCACCCCTCCACTTT.

A few counts support this clonotype. The chain employs TRBV5-1 and TRBJ2-1, with 10 bases aligning to TRBD2. The CDR3 contains 15 residues. Germline V CDR1 and CDR2: SGHRS, YFSETQ. The V gene end was trimmed by 4 bases and the J gene end by 10 bases; junction bases not matched to a gene: 11. CDR3 residues: CASSPTGTSASEQFF. The CDR3 bases are TGCGCCAGCAGCCCGACCGGGACTAGCGCCTCAGAGCAGTTCTTC.

Comments on this clonotype: Mismatch with germline at one junction end may stem from a read error. The rearrangement uses TRBV7-9 and TRBJ2-2; no reliable D call. This CDR3 region has 14 residues. The germline V gene has CDR1 SEHNR and CDR2 FQNEAQ (reference sequence). The CDR3 sequence is CAGSLSWNTGELFF. The CDR3 region has the DNA TGTGCCGGCAGCTTATCATGGAACACCGGGGAGCTGTTTTTT.

This clonotype was seen many times. The chain recombines TRBV20-1 with TRBJ2-7; TRBD1 is a possible D gene (6 bases). Trimming took off 8 bases at V and 4 bases at J, with 24 bases between the two ends. Germline V lookup: CDR1 DFQATT, CDR2 SNEGSKA (reference sequence). CDR3 length equals 15 residues. CDR3 loop: CSIKKPRDTTYEQYF. The CDR3 coding sequence is TGCAGTATAAAGAAACCCCGGGACACCACATACGAGCAGTACTTC.

This clonotype was observed at least ten times. This chain links TRBV3-1 with TRBJ1-2; D gene ambiguous. Germline CDR1 LGHDT, CDR2 YNNKEL (reference sequence). V gave up 6 bases and J gave up 1 base, with 9 bases separating them. The length of the CDR3 is 13 residues. The CDR3 protein is CASSLSDNYGYTF. CDR3 nucleotides: TGTGCCAGCAGTCTCAGCGATAACTATGGCTACACCTTC. The whole variable domain, remainder taken from reference TRBV3-1 and TRBJ1-2, is DTAVSQTPKYLVTQMGNDKSIKCEQNLGHDTMYWYKQDSKKFLKIMFSYNNKELIINETVPNRFSPKSPDKAHLNLHINSLELGDSAVYFCASSLSDNYGYTFGSGTRLTVV.